The 30 T cell receptor beta chains reported below all come from one sample, sequenced in a study of metastatic and nonmetastatic thyroid tumors. There were no patients who had received any treatment before thyroid surgery. Using MiXCR, TCRdb re-called clones from the PCR reads. The repertoire holds more than 40,000 clones, with approximately 3% as singletons. Source material: blood. These TCRs come from a female donor with papillary thyroid cancer or a benign thyroid nodule (not recorded which). Some clones in this sample may be carry-over from other donors' samples.

This clone was observed at least ten times. This chain links TRBV28 with TRBJ2-3, with 7 bases that match TRBD2. CDR3 length: 15 residues. The V gene's germline CDR1 is MDHEN and CDR2 SYDVKM. J gave up 2 bases and V 3 bases, and 5 bases lay outside the gene matches. The CDR3 coding sequence is TGTGCCAGCAGTTTTGGTACTAGCGACACAGATACGCAGTATTTT. It codes for CASSFGTSDTDTQYF.

This clone was observed at least ten times. This chain links TRBV12-3 or TRBV12-4 with TRBJ2-2; a weak D match, TRBD2 (7 bases). The CDR3 has 16 residues. The V gene lost 7 bases and the J gene lost 4 bases, with 19 bases spanning the gap. CDR3: CASTFGGGGSTGELFF. In DNA, the CDR3 is TGTGCCAGCACCTTTGGGGGGGGCGGAAGCACCGGGGAGCTGTTTTTT.

The chain combines TRBV7-6 with TRBJ2-3; either TRBD1 or TRBD2 may supply D (5 bases each). V was clipped by 4 bases and J by 4 bases, with 36 bases between them. The germline V gene encodes CDR1 SGHVS and CDR2 FNYEAQ. The CDR3 is 22 amino acids. CDR3 residues: CASSWDALPSGELFPHADTQYF. The CDR3 coding sequence is TGTGCCAGCAGCTGGGACGCACTGCCGTCCGGGGAGCTGTTTCCCCACGCAGATACGCAGTATTTT. Full variable domain (rest looked up from reference TRBV7-6 and TRBJ2-3): GAGVSQSPRYKVTKRGQDVALRCDPISGHVSLYWYRQALGQGPEFLTYFNYEAQQDKSGLPNDRFSAERPEGSISTLTIQRTEQRDSAMYRCASSWDALPSGELFPHADTQYFGPGTRLTVL.

Many counts were recorded for this clone. This rearrangement joins TRBV7-3 to TRBJ2-2, with D possibly being TRBD1 (5 bases). The CDR3 is 15 amino acids. Germline lookup yields CDR1 SGHTA and CDR2 FQGTGA. The V gene lost 5 bases and the J gene lost 5 bases, with 15 bases spanning the gap. CDR3 sequence: CASSPGQGGTGELFF. CDR3 coding DNA: TGTGCCAGCAGCCCTGGGCAGGGTGGGACCGGGGAGCTGTTTTTT.

This clone has ten or more counts. The chain carries TRBV6-1 and TRBJ2-2; 7 bases map to TRBD2. Looked up from germline, CDR1 is MNHNS and CDR2 is SASEGT. The V gene end was trimmed by 6 bases and the J gene end by 5 bases; junction bases not matched to a gene: 12. The CDR3 sequence is 16 residues long. The CDR3 protein is CASRVAGWGGTGELFF. The CDR3, as DNA: TGTGCCAGCAGGGTCGCAGGGTGGGGAGGGACCGGGGAGCTGTTTTTT.

At least ten counts were recorded for this clone. The V call is TRBV6-1, the J call TRBJ2-1; 11 bases map to TRBD2. The CDR3 totals 15 residues. The germline V gene encodes CDR1 MNHNS and CDR2 SASEGT. The ends lost 6 bases at V and 3 bases at J; junction bases unmatched: 4. This CDR3 reads CASSPGLAVYNEQFF. In DNA form, the CDR3 reads TGTGCCAGCAGCCCGGGACTAGCGGTCTACAATGAGCAGTTCTTC.

Many counts were recorded for this clone. This chain links TRBV2 with TRBJ1-3, with 8 bases matching TRBD1. This CDR3 contains 16 residues. V dropped 4 bases and J dropped 0; count of bases not matched to a gene: 5. Per germline, CDR1 SNHLY and CDR2 FYNNEI. The DNA for the CDR3 is TGTGCCAGCAGTGCTCAGGGGGCGAGCTCTGGAAACACCATATATTTT. This gives the protein CASSAQGASSGNTIYF.

Note on this clone: This same CDR3 is encoded by further DNA sequences in the sample. The CDR3 here is CASSADYNEQFF. CDR3 bases: TGTGCCAGCAGTGCTGATTACAATGAGCAGTTCTTC. The chain links TRBV27 to TRBJ2-1; no clear D gene. Trimming removed 5 bases at V and 4 bases at J, with 6 bases between. Per germline, CDR1 MNHEY and CDR2 SMNVEV (reference sequence). CDR3 length equals 12 residues.

This clone was seen many times. The V gene is TRBV29-1, the J gene TRBJ2-1; D remains ambiguous. V dropped 1 base and J dropped 12 bases, with 10 bases sitting between them. CDR1 SQVTM and CDR2 ANQGSEA come from the germline V gene. This CDR3 has 11 amino acids. The CDR3 nucleotides read TGCAGCGTTGAAGTGGTTACGTTGCAGTTCTTC. This encodes CSVEVVTLQFF.

This clone was recorded many times. The CDR3 loop is CASGPGIDTIYF. CDR3 nucleotide sequence: TGTGCCAGCGGGCCAGGGATAGACACCATATATTTT. This chain connects TRBV11-2 to TRBJ1-3; possible D gene TRBD1, 5 bases. This CDR3 contains 12 residues. Germline V gene lookup returns CDR1 SGHAT and CDR2 FQNNGV. V was trimmed by 8 bases and J by 8 bases, leaving 13 bases between them.

Of note for this clone: No conserved phenylalanine or tryptophan is present at the end of the CDR3, so a read error is the likely explanation. The limits of the CDR3 on the DNA are not certain, so only TCRdb's listed CDR3 is given. The V call is TRBV7-3, the J call TRBJ2-2. Germline loops: CDR1 SGHTA, CDR2 FQGTGA. The CDR3 is 13 amino acids in total, end residues counted. CDR3 loop: CASSLIHTGEVFS.

This clone has ten or more counts. This chain connects TRBV11-3 to TRBJ1-4; D might be TRBD1 (5 bases). This CDR3 comprises 15 residues. V lost 2 bases to trimming and J lost 8 bases, with 15 bases between them. Germline assignment: CDR1 SGHNT and CDR2 YENEEA. DNA for the CDR3: TGTGCCAGCAGCTTAAGGCAAGGGGTCGAGGAAAAACTGTTTTTT. Translation gives CASSLRQGVEEKLFF.

The V call is TRBV29-1, the J call TRBJ1-1; no reliable D call. Germline V gene sequence: CDR1 SQVTM, CDR2 ANQGSEA. CDR3 length equals 9 residues. With 6 bases removed from V and 7 bases from J, the gap between germline ends came to 6 bases. The CDR3 coding sequence is TGCAGCGTAGACGTTGAAGCTTTCTTT. Protein product: CSVDVEAFF.

This clone was recorded at least ten times. The chain employs TRBV20-1 and TRBJ2-3; D unresolved. The V gene's germline CDR1 is DFQATT and CDR2 SNEGSKA (reference sequence). Trimming pared 4 bases from V and 8 bases from J, leaving 10 bases between. This CDR3 is 11 amino acids long. As DNA, the CDR3 is TGCAGTGCTACAGACCCCCCTACGCAGTATTTT. It yields the protein CSATDPPTQYF.

This clone showed up many times. The rearrangement uses TRBV28 and TRBJ2-3; 10 nucleotides agree with TRBD2. The CDR3 sequence is 18 residues long. The germline V gene encodes CDR1 MDHEN and CDR2 SYDVKM. After removal of 6 bases from V and 0 bases from J, the junction contained 12 bases not matched to a gene. CDR3 region: CASRKPILAGVSTDTQYF. The CDR3 bases are TGTGCCAGCAGAAAACCGATCCTAGCGGGAGTTAGCACAGATACGCAGTATTTT.

This clone has just a few counts. This rearrangement joins TRBV2 to TRBJ1-2; D unresolved. Trimming took off 7 bases at V and 7 bases at J, with 16 bases between the two ends. This CDR3 comprises 13 residues. Germline V gene lookup returns CDR1 SNHLY and CDR2 FYNNEI. CDR3 region: CASTTMAGSGYTF. The CDR3 coding sequence is TGTGCCAGCACCACCATGGCGGGCTCTGGCTACACCTTC.

The table lists this clone with many counts. The chain couples TRBV6-1 to TRBJ1-6, with 8 bases aligning to TRBD1. Germline CDR1 is MNHNS and CDR2 is SASEGT. CDR3 length equals 16 residues. V lost 0 bases to trimming and J lost 7 bases; unmatched junction nucleotides: 5. The CDR3 DNA follows: TGTGCCAGCAGTGAAGCGTCTGGACAGGGAAATTCACCCCTCCACTTT. It codes for CASSEASGQGNSPLHF.

This chain links TRBV30 with TRBJ1-2, with a weak D call TRBD1 (5 bases). The CDR3 is made up of 13 amino acids. Trimming removed 1 base at V and 8 bases at J, with 14 bases between. The germline V gene has CDR1 GTSNPN and CDR2 SVGIG (reference sequence). CDR3 protein: CAWSARTLWGYTF. For the CDR3, the DNA is TGTGCCTGGAGTGCTAGGACACTCTGGGGCTACACCTTC.

This clone turned up a few times. The genes are TRBV6-1 and TRBJ1-6; possible D gene TRBD1, 6 bases. The CDR3 has 13 residues. CDR1 MNHNS and CDR2 SASEGT come from the germline V gene. Trimming took 7 bases from V and 10 from J, leaving 14 bases between them. CDR3 amino acids: CASNQGRGSPLHF. As DNA, the CDR3 is TGTGCCAGCAACCAGGGGCGGGGGTCACCCCTCCACTTT.

This clone has ten or more counts. The chain has TRBV7-3 and TRBJ2-3; TRBD2 matches at 10 bases. Germline CDR1 is SGHTA and CDR2 is FQGTGA. The length of the CDR3 is 15 residues. The V and J ends lost 4 bases and 2 bases, in that order; junction bases with no gene match: 3. The CDR3 protein is CASSSTSGLTDTQYF. Here the CDR3 DNA reads TGTGCCAGCAGCTCGACTAGCGGGCTCACAGATACGCAGTATTTT. The full variable domain, its missing parts supplied by reference TRBV7-3 and TRBJ2-3, is GAGVSQTPSNKVTEKGKYVELRCDPISGHTALYWYRQSLGQGPEFLIYFQGTGAADDSGLPNDRFFAVRPEGSVSTLKIQRTERGDSAVYLCASSSTSGLTDTQYFGPGTRLTVL.

The chain uses TRBV28 and TRBJ1-2; D gene uncertain. The CDR3 contains 12 residues. Germline V gene sequence: CDR1 MDHEN, CDR2 SYDVKM. The V gene lost 2 bases and the J gene lost 4 bases, with 5 bases spanning the gap. The CDR3 spells CASSLGSYGYTF. CDR3 nucleotides: TGTGCCAGCAGTTTAGGCAGCTATGGCTACACCTTC.

This sequence joins TRBV12-3 or TRBV12-4 and TRBJ2-3; a weak D match, TRBD2 (5 bases). The CDR3 covers 14 residues. Trimming shortened V by 6 bases and J by 3 bases, and 13 bases separated the two germline ends. CDR3 sequence reads: CASSPETGTDTQYF. In DNA form, the CDR3 reads TGTGCCAGCAGCCCTGAGACGGGGACAGATACGCAGTATTTT.

This clone was observed many times. Within the sample, other DNA sequences also encode this same CDR3. The rearrangement links TRBV6-1 to TRBJ1-5; a weak D match, TRBD1 (5 bases). The V end lost 4 bases, the J end lost 6 bases, and 7 bases lay between the germline ends. CDR1 MNHNS and CDR2 SASEGT come from the germline V gene. The CDR3 is made up of 12 amino acids. The CDR3 sequence is CASSGGGQPQHF. The CDR3 DNA reads as TGTGCCAGCAGTGGGGGGGGTCAGCCCCAGCATTTT.

There are a few counts of this clone. The gene calls are TRBV28 and TRBJ2-7; 8 bases agree with TRBD2. The junction had 15 bases not matched to a gene; V was cut back by 6 bases and J by 11 bases. The CDR3 spans 14 residues. Per germline, CDR1 MDHEN and CDR2 SYDVKM. The CDR3 DNA reads TGTGCCAGCAGGTTGTCAGCGGGAGTGCGAGAGGAGTACTTC. This encodes CASRLSAGVREEYF.

This clone counts as medium-sized. CDR3 DNA: TGCAGTGCCGGGACAGGGGGCGAGCAGTACTTC. Amino acids: CSAGTGGEQYF. The chain recombines TRBV20-1 with TRBJ2-7; TRBD1 matches 11 bases. J was trimmed by 6 bases and V by 6 bases; bases with no gene match: 1. Germline CDR1 is DFQATT and CDR2 is SNEGSKA (reference sequence). This CDR3 spans 11 amino acids.

This clone was seen repeatedly, ten times or more. This chain links TRBV5-4 with TRBJ1-2, with no clear D. The CDR3 is 14 residues long. V was shortened by 4 bases and J by 4 bases, with 14 bases between the two germline ends. Germline V lookup: CDR1 SGHNT, CDR2 YYREEE (reference sequence). The CDR3 DNA sequence: TGTGCCAGCAGCCCGTTGCAGGCGTCCTATGGCTACACCTTC. Its translation is CASSPLQASYGYTF.

This clone was counted at least ten times. The J gene is TRBJ2-7, the V gene TRBV5-6, with D possibly matching TRBD2 (5 bases). Between the trimmed V and J ends, which lost 2 bases and 3 bases, there was a span of 15 bases. Germline V gives CDR1 SGHDT, CDR2 YYEEEE. This CDR3 has 15 residues. This CDR3 reads CASSFGSGPFYEQYF. In DNA, the CDR3 is TGTGCCAGCAGCTTTGGGAGCGGCCCCTTCTACGAGCAGTACTTC.

This clone was seen ten or more times. The chain recombines TRBV18 with TRBJ1-3, with D unresolved. Between the trimmed V and J ends, which lost 1 base and 4 bases, there was a span of 14 bases. Germline V gives CDR1 KGHSH, CDR2 LQKENI. This CDR3 contains 16 residues. CDR3 region: CASSPLDLAGGNTIYF. The CDR3 bases are TGTGCCAGCTCACCACTCGACCTCGCGGGAGGAAACACCATATATTTT.

This clone is termed medium-sized. The chain couples TRBV20-1 to TRBJ1-6; the D gene is possibly TRBD1 (6 bases). This CDR3 spans 14 amino acids. Germline CDR1 DFQATT, CDR2 SNEGSKA (reference sequence). Trimming removed 1 base from V and 10 bases from J, with 14 bases in between. The CDR3 is CSARGPQGNSPLHF. The CDR3 DNA follows: TGCAGTGCTAGAGGACCACAGGGTAACTCACCCCTCCACTTT.

This clone was found many times. The chain links TRBV5-1 to TRBJ2-3, with TRBD2 matching 8 bases. This CDR3 comprises 17 residues. J was trimmed by 2 bases and V by 4 bases; bases with no gene match: 12. Germline V gene data show CDR1 as SGHRS and CDR2 as YFSETQ. DNA of the CDR3: TGCGCCAGCAGCCGGTCGCCCAGCGGGAGCCACACAGATACGCAGTATTTT. This codes for CASSRSPSGSHTDTQYF.